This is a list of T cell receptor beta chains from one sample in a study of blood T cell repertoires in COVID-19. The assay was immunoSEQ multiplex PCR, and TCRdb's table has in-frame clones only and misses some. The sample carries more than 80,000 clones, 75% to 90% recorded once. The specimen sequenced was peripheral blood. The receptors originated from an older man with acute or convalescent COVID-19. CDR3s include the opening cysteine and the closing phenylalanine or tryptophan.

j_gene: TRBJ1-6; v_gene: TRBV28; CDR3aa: CASRKTGLPNSPLHF
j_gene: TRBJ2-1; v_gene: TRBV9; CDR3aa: CASTFTGEGALSNEQFF
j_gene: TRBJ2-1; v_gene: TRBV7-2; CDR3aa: CASSLAGTKLNEQFF
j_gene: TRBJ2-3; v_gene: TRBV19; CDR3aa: CASSIPSGRGTDTQYF
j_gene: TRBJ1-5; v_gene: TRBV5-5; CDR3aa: CASSLDRNQPQHF
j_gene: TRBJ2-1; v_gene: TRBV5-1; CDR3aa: CASSLGTGGSYNEQFF
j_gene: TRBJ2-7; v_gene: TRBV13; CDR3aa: CASSLRASRYEQYF
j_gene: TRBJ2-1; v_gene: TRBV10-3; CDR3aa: CAIRGLAGEEQFF
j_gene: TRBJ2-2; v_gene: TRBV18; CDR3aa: CASSPGVEGSGELFF
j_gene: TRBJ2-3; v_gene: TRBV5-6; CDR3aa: CASSWNTGSDTQYF
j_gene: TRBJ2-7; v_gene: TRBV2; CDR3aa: CASTLPPLYEQYF
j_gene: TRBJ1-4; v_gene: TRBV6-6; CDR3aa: CASEAAATNEKLFF
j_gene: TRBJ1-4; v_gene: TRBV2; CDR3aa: CASSLSGTGTEKLFF
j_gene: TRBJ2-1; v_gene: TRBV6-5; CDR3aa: CASSPRFNEQFF
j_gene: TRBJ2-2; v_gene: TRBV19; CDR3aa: CASSSGTGTVPGELFF
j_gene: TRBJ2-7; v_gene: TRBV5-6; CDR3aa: CASSFKEYEQYF
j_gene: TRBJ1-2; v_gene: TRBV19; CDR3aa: CASSITGSGDYGYTF
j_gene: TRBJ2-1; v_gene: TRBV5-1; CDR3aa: CASSLDGRAESEQFF
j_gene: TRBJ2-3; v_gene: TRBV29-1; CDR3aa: CSGRETGTDTQYF
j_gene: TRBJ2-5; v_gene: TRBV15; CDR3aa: CATSRDRRLAAQETQYF
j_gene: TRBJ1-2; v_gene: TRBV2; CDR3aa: CASSVMGPNYGYTF
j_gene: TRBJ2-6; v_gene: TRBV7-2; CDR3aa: CASSLSIVSGANVLTF
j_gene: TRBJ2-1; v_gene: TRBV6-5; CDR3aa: CASRPTFNSYNEQFF
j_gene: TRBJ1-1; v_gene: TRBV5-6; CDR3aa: CASSLVSMNTEAFF
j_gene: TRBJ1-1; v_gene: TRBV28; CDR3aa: CASSLWTVNTEAFF
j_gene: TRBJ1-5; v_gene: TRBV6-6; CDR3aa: CASSYRTEGNQPQHF
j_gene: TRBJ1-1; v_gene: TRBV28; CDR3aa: CASSQTGTEAFF
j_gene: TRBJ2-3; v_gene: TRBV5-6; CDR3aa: CASSKILAGEGDTQYF
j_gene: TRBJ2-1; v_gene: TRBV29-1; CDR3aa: CSVELTSQTNEQFF
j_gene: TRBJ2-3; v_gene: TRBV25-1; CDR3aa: CASSEYRVGTDTQYF
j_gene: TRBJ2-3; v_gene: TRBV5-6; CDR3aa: CASRHSRGSTDTQYF
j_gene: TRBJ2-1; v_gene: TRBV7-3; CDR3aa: CASSFGSGRANEQFF
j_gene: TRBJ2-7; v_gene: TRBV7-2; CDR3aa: CASSRGLAGGTYEQYF
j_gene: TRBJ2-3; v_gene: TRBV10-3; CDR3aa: CAITGSSTDTQYF
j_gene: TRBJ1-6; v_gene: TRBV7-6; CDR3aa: CASSLGTFYSPLHF
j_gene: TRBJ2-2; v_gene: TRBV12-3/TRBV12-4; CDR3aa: CASTQTNTGELFF
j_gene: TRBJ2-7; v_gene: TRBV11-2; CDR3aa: CASRTSGGSYEQYF
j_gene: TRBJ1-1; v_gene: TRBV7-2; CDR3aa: CASSLGGAAATEAFF
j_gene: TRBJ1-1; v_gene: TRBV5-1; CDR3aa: CASSTTPGQVNTEAFF
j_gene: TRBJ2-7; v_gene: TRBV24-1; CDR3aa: CATSDQGYEQYF
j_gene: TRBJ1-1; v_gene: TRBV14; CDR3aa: CASRREGVGAEAFF
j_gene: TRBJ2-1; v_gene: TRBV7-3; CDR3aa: CASSLISSGSNEQFF
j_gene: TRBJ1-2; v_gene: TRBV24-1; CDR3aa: CATSDLGDGYTF
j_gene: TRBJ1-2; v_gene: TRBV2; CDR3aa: CASSVTGGYGYTF
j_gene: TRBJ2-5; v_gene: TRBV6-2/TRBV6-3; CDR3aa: CASSLAGGWGNF
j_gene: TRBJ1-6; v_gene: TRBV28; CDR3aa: CASSPRTGWNSPLHF
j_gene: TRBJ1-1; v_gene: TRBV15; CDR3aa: CATSRRQGITEAFF
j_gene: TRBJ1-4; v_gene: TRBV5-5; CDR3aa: CASSADRGEKLFF
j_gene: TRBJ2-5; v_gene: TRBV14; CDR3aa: CASSPRTSGGGETQYF
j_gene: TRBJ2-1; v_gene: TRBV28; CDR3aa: CASSPTTGGSYNEQFF
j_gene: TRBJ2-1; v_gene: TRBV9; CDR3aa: CASSVGPDSLNEQFF
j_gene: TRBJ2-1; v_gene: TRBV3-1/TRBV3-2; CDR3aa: CASSPGTSGGESEQFF
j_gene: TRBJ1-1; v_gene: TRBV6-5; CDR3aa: CASRARRRDTEAFF
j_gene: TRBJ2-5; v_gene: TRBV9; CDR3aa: CASSVGLAGAPGDETQYF
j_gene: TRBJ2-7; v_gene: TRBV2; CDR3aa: CASSAAPTGEQYF
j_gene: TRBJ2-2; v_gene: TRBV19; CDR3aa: CASSSLPGQGSGELFF
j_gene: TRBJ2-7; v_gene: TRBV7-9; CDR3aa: CASSTQRREQGRDEQYF
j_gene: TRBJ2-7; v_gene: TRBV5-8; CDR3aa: CASSGQGVYSYEQYF
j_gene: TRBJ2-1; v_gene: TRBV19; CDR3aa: CASTQHAASGRNEQFF
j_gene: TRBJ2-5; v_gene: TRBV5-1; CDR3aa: CASSLEIAGVKETQYF